The T cell receptor (beta chain) under discussion was sequenced for a study of T cells in Graves' hyperthyroidism and ophthalmopathy. Study-wide results and caveats: Expanded thyroid clonotypes (above 0.001) were mostly also found in blood.

In this sample, this clonotype turned up many times. The target antigen is unknown. Amplified regions were TCR beta CDR3 sequences from RNA transcripts. The TCR CDR3 was amplified in a first-round RT-PCR using the HTBI primer set. TCRdb redid the calling of the multiplex PCR reads with MiXCR, one entry per CDR3 protein. This table has 550,000 to 800,000 distinct CDR3 sequences, around a sixth appearing once. Hyperthyroidism patients were newly diagnosed, had disease duration under 2 months, and were aged 18 to 65 years. Exclusion of patients followed from uncontrolled infection, other autoimmune disease, pregnancy or lactation. CDR3 length equals 15 residues. Germline V gives CDR1 SGHAT, CDR2 FQNNGV. V was trimmed by 3 bases and J by 7 bases, leaving 16 bases between them.

Sequenced input: blood. This chain connects TRBV11-2 to TRBJ2-1; D gene unclear. The TCR comes from a man between 50 and 59 years old with Graves' hyperthyroidism. The CDR3 here is CASSFRRTGGNEQFF. CDR3 bases: TGTGCCAGCAGCTTCAGGCGAACCGGTGGGAATGAGCAGTTCTTC.